This T cell receptor (beta chain) was sequenced in a study of blood T cell repertoires in COVID-19. Across the study: Samples taken during acute and convalescent COVID-19 were collected in the United States, Italy and Spain. Sources were T cells, B-cell-depleted T cells, or PBMCs; the material itself was cDNA or gDNA.

Using immunoSEQ multiplex PCR, the repertoire was profiled, and TCRdb retains in-frame clones only, with some absent. The sample lists over 95,000 clones, around 84% occurring once. In its sample, this clone was seen a few times. This CDR3 is built from 14 residues. V shed 4 bases and J shed 0 bases, with 7 bases lying between them. Germline CDR1 reads MNHEY; CDR2 reads SVGAGI. The V and J genes are TRBV6-5 and TRBJ1-3; D call uncertain. Sequences were obtained from peripheral blood. This clonotype originated in a man aged 35 to 55 with acute or convalescent COVID-19. CDR3 in amino acids: CASSSGFSGNTIYF. The CDR3 nucleotides read TGTGCCAGCAGTTCAGGCTTCTCTGGAAACACCATATATTTT.